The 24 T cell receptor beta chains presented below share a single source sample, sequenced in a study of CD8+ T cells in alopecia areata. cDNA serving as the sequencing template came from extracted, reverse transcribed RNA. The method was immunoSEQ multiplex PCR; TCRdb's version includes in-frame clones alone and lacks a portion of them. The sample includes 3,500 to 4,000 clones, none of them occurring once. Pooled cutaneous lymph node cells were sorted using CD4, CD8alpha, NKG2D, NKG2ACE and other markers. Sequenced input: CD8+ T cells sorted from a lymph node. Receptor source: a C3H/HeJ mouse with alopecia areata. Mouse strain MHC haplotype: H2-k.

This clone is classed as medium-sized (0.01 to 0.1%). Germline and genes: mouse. The DNA read from the CDR3 is TGTGCCAGCAGTATAGTAGGGGGCGGTCAAAAC. Amino acids: CASSIVGGGQN. The complete CDR3 protein is CASSIVGGGQNTLYF. The genes are TRBV19 and TRBJ2-4; D possibly corresponds to TRBD1 (7 bases). The read falls 4 residues short of the CDR3 end, and the missing part is taken from the germline J gene. Trimming shortened V by 0 bases and J by 1 base, and 9 bases separated the two germline ends. Per the germline V gene, CDR1 is FNHDT and CDR2 is SITEND (reference sequence). The CDR3 is 15 amino acids.

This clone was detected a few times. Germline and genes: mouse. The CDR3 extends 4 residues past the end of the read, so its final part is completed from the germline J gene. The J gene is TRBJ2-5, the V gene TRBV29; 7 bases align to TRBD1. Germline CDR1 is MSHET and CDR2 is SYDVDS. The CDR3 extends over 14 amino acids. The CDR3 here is CASRGTEEKDTQYF. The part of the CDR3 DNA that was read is TGTGCTAGCAGAGGGACAGAAGAAAAAGAC.

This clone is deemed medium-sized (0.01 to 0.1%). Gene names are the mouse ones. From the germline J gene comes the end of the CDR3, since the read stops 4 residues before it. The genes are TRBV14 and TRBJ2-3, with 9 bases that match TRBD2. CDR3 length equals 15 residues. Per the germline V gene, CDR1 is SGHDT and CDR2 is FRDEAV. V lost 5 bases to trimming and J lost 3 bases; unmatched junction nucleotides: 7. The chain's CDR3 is CASSPTGGVAETLYF. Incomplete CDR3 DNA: TGTGCCAGCAGCCCGACTGGGGGTGTCGCAGAA.

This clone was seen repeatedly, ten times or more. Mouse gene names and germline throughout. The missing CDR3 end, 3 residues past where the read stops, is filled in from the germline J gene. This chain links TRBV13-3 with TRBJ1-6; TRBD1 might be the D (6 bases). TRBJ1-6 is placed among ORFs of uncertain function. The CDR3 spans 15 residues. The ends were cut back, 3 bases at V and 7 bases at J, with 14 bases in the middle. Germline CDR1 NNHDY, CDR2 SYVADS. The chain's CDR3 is CASSGGGRENSPLYF. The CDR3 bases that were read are TGTGCCAGCAGTGGGGGGGGGCGGGAAAATTCGCCC.

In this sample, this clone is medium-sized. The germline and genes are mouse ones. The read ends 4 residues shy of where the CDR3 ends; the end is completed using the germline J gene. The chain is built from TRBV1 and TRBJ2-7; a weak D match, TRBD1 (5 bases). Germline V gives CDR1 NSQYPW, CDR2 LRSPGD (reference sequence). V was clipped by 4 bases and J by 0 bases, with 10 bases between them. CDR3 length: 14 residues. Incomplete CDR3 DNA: TGCACCTGCAGTGACAGACAGATCTCCTAT. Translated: CTCSDRQISY. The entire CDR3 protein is CTCSDRQISYEQYF.

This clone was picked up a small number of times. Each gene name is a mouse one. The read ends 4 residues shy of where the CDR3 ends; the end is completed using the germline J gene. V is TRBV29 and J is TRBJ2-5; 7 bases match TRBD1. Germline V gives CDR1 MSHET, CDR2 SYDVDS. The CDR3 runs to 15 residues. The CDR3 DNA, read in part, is TGTGCTAGCAGTTTACCCTCCGGGACAGAAGAC. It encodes CASSLPSGTED. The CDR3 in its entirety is CASSLPSGTEDTQYF.

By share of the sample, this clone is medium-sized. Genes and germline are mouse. CDR3 protein: CASSLEGDNSYEQYF. The CDR3 DNA, read in part, is TGTGCCAGCTCTCTCGAAGGGGACAACTCCTAT. V usage is TRBV12-1 and J usage is TRBJ2-7; possible D gene TRBD1, 6 bases. The read gets to within 4 residues of the CDR3 end, and the germline J gene fills in the rest. The CDR3 is 15 residues long. CDR1 and CDR2 (germline): SGHSN, HYEKVE. Trimming took off 0 bases at V and 0 bases at J, with 11 bases between the two ends.

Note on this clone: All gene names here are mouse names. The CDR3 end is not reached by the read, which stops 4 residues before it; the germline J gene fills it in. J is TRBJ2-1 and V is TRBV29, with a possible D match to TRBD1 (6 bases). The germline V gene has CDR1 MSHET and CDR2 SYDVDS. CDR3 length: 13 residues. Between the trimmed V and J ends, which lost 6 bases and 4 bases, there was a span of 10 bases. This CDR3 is CASSRDNYAEQFF. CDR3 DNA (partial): TGTGCTAGCAGCCGGGACAATTATGCT. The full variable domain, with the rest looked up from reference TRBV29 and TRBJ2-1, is DMKVTQMPRYLIKRMGENVLLECGQDMSHETMYWYRQDPGLGLQLIYISYDVDSNSEGDIPKGYRVSRKKREHFSLILDSAKTNQTSVYFCASSRDNYAEQFFGPGTRLTVL.

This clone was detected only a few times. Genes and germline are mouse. CDR3 amino acids: CASSQDSTVQDTQYF. The covered CDR3 bases are TGTGCCAGCAGCCAAGATTCGACAGTCCAAGAC. The chain is built from TRBV5 and TRBJ2-5, with D perhaps TRBD1 (5 bases). With the read ending 4 residues before the CDR3 end, the germline J gene is used to fill in that end. The CDR3 contains 15 residues. Germline CDR1 LGHNA, CDR2 YNLKQL (reference sequence). V lost 0 bases and J 2 bases, leaving 9 bases between the germline ends.

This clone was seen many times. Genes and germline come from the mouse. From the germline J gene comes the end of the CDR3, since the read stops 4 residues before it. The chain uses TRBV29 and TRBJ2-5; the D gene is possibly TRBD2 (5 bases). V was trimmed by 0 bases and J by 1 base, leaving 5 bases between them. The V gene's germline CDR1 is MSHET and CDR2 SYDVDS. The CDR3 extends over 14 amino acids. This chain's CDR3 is CASSLSGDQDTQYF. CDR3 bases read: TGTGCTAGCAGTTTATCTGGGGACCAAGAC.

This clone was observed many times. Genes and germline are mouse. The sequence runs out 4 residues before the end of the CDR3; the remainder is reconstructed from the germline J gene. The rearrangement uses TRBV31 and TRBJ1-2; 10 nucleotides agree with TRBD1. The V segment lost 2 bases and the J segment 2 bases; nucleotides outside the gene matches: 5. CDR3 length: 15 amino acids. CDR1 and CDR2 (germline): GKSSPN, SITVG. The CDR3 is CAWSITGQGNSDYTF. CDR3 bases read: TGTGCCTGGAGTATTACGGGACAGGGGAACTCC.

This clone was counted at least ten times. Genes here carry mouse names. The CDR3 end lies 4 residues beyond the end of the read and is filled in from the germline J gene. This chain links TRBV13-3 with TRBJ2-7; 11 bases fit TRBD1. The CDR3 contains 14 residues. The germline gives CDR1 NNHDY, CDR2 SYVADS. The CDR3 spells CASSPGQGDYEQYF. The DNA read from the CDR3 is TGTGCCAGCAGTCCGGGACAGGGGGATTAT.

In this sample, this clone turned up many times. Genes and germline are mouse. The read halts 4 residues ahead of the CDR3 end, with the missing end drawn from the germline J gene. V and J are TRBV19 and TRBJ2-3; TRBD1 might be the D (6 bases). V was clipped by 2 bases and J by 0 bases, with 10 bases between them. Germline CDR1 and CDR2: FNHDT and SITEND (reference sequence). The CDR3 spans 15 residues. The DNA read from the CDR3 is TGTGCCAGCAGTATTCGGGACAATAGTGCAGAA. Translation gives CASSIRDNSAE. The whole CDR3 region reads CASSIRDNSAETLYF.

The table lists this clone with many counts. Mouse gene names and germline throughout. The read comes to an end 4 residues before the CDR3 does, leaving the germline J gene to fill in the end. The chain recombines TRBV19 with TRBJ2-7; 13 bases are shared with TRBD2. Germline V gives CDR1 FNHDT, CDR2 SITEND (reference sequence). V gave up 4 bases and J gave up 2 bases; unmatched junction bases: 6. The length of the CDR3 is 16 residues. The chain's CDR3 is CASSFFGTGGAYEQYF. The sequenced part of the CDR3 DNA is TGTGCCAGCAGTTTCTTCGGGACTGGGGGGGCCTAT.

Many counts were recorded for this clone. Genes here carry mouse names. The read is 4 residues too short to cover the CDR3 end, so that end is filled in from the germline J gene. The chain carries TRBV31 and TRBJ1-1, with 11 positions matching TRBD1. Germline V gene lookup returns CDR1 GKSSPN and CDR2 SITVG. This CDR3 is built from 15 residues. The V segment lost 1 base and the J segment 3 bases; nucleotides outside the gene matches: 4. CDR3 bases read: TGTGCCTGGAGTCGAGGGGACAGGGGGGACACA. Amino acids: CAWSRGDRGDT. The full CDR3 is CAWSRGDRGDTEVFF.

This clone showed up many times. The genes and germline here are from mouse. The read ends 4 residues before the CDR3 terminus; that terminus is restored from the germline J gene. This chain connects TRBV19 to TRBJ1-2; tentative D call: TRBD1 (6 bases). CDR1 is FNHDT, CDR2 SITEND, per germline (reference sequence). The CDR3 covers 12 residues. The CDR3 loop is CASLRGGGDYTF. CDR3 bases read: TGTGCCAGCCTCCGTGGAGGGGGC.

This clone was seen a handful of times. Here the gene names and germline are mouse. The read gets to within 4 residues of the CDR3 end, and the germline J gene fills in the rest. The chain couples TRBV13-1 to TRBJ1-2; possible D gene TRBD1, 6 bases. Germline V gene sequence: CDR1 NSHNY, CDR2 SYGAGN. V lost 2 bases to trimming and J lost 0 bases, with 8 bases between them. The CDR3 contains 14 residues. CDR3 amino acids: CASSEGQTNSDYTF. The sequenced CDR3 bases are TGTGCCAGCAGTGAGGGACAAACAAACTCC.

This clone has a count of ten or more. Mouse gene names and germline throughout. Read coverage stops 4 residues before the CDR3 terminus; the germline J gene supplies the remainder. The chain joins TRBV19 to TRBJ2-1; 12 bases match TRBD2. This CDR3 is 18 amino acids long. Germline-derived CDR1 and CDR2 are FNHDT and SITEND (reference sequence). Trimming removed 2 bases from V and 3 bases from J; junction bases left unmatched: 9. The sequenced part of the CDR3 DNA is TGTGCCAGCAGTATCGACTGGGGGGGCGCGAACAGCTATGCT. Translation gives CASSIDWGGANSYA. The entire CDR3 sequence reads CASSIDWGGANSYAEQFF.

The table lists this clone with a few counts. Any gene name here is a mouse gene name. The part of the CDR3 DNA that was read is TGTGCCAGCGGTGAAACAGGGGGCGGGGCT. Translated, it gives CASGETGGGA. The CDR3 in full is CASGETGGGAEQFF. The rearrangement joins TRBV13-2 to TRBJ2-1; 9 nucleotides align to TRBD1. The DNA ends 4 residues before the CDR3 does, and the rest of the CDR3 is filled in from the germline J gene. Germline CDR1 NNHNN, CDR2 SYGAGS (reference sequence). The CDR3 consists of 14 residues.

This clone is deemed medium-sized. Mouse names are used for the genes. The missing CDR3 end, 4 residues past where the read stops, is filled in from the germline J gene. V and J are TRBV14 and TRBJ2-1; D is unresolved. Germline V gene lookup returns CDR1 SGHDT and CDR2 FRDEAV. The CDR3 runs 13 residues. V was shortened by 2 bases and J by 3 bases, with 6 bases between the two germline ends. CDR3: CASSLTPYAEQFF. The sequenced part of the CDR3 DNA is TGTGCCAGCAGTTTAACACCCTATGCT.

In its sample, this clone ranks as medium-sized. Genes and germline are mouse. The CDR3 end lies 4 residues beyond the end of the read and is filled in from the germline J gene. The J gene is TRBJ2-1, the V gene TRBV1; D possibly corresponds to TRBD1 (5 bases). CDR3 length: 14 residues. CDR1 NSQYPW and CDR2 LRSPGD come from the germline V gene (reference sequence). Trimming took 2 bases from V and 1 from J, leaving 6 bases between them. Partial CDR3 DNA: TGCACCTGCAGTGCAAGGACAAACTATGCT. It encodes CTCSARTNYA. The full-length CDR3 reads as CTCSARTNYAEQFF.

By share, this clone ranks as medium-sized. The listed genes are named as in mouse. CDR3 bases read: TGCACCTGCAGTGCGTTACAGCCCACCGGG. The encoded protein is CTCSALQPTG. The whole CDR3 region reads CTCSALQPTGQLYF. V gene TRBV1 combines with J gene TRBJ2-2, with D uncertain. With the read ending 4 residues before the CDR3 end, the germline J gene is used to fill in that end. V lost 3 bases and J 4 bases, leaving 9 bases between the germline ends. This CDR3 is 14 amino acids long. Germline CDR1 NSQYPW, CDR2 LRSPGD (reference sequence).

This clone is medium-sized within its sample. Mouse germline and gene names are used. The CDR3 here is CASGERDSANSDYTF. The covered CDR3 bases are TGTGCCAGCGGTGAACGCGACAGTGCAAACTCC. The chain is built from TRBV13-2 and TRBJ1-2, with a tentative D call TRBD1 (5 bases). The read is 4 residues too short to cover the CDR3 end, so that end is filled in from the germline J gene. V was clipped by 2 bases and J by 0 bases, with 11 bases between them. The CDR3 has 15 amino acids. Per the germline V gene, CDR1 is NNHNN and CDR2 is SYGAGS (reference sequence).

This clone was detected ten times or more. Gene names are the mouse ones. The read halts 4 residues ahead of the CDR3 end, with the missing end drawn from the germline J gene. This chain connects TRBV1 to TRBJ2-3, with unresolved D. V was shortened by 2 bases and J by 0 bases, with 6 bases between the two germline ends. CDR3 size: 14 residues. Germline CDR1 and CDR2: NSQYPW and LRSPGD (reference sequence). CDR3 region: CTCSASTSAETLYF. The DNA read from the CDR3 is TGCACCTGCAGTGCATCCACTAGTGCAGAA.